Presented here are 23 T cell receptor beta chains from one specimen sequenced in a study of OX40 agonist ivuxolimab in advanced cancers. Generated by immunoSEQ multiplex PCR, the TCRdb table keeps only in-frame clones and is missing some. Among about 79,000 clones listed, approximately 85% were seen once. The sample was CD4+ or CD8+ T cells sorted from blood, taken in a trial of the OX40 agonist ivuxolimab. The receptors stem from an adult with an advanced solid tumor such as melanoma, head and neck, liver or kidney cancer.

The V gene is TRBV11-3, the J gene TRBJ2-1; D may be TRBD2 (5 bases). V lost 4 bases to trimming and J lost 9 bases, with 19 bases between them. CDR1 SGHNT and CDR2 YENEEA come from the germline V gene. The CDR3 has 15 amino acids. The CDR3 sequence: CASSSRGSRPIEQFF. The CDR3 DNA reads as TGTGCCAGCAGCTCCAGAGGGTCCAGGCCCATTGAGCAGTTCTTC.

The chain employs TRBV11-2 and TRBJ2-1, with 12 nucleotides matching TRBD2. This CDR3 contains 16 residues. The J segment lost 12 bases and the V segment lost 5 bases, leaving 14 bases of the junction unmatched. The germline CDR1 and CDR2 sequences are SGHAT and FQNNGV. The DNA for the CDR3 is TGTGCCAGCAGCAAACGACTAGCGGGAGACCGTTTTGGGCAGTTCTTC. Amino acids: CASSKRLAGDRFGQFF.

The chain has TRBV7-9 and TRBJ2-2; D is perhaps TRBD1 (5 bases). This CDR3 comprises 14 residues. Germline lookup yields CDR1 SEHNR and CDR2 FQNEAQ (reference sequence). The germline V and J ends were trimmed by 5 bases and 5 bases, with 12 bases remaining between them. Here the CDR3 reads CASSEAGLTGELFF. CDR3 in DNA: TGTGCCAGCAGCGAGGCAGGGTTAACCGGGGAGCTGTTTTTT.

This chain joins TRBV6-1 and TRBJ2-7, with TRBD2 matching over 7 bases. The ends lost 5 bases at V and 0 bases at J; junction bases unmatched: 4. In germline, CDR1 is MNHNS, CDR2 SASEGT. The CDR3 loop spans 14 amino acids. CDR3 bases: TGTGCCAGCAGTATTGGCGGGAGCTCCTACGAGCAGTACTTC. Translated, it gives CASSIGGSSYEQYF.

At least ten counts were recorded for this clone. The rearrangement joins TRBV18 to TRBJ1-1; weak D call: TRBD1 (6 bases). CDR1 and CDR2 from the germline V gene are KGHSH and LQKENI. V dropped 2 bases and J dropped 12 bases, with 16 bases sitting between them. The CDR3 has 13 amino acids. In nucleotides, the CDR3 is TGTGCCAGCTCACCAACAGGGACGGGGAACCCTTTCTTT. Protein sequence: CASSPTGTGNPFF.

The chain has TRBV29-1 and TRBJ2-3, with 7 bases fitting TRBD1. The germline CDR1 and CDR2 sequences are SQVTM and ANQGSEA. V dropped 7 bases and J dropped 0; count of bases not matched to a gene: 4. The CDR3 has 13 residues. The CDR3 sequence: CSAGQASTDTQYF. The CDR3, as DNA: TGCAGCGCTGGACAGGCGAGCACAGATACGCAGTATTTT.

The chain is built from TRBV2 and TRBJ2-5; no reliable D call. Germline values: CDR1 SNHLY, CDR2 FYNNEI. This CDR3 has 13 amino acids. The germline V and J ends were trimmed by 7 bases and 3 bases, with 12 bases remaining between them. CDR3 nucleotide sequence: TGTGCCAGCAAAGAGCGAGAGGAAGAGACCCAGTACTTC. It codes for CASKEREEETQYF.

J is TRBJ2-1 and V is TRBV11-3; 7 bases are shared with TRBD2. V lost 5 bases and J lost 7; bases outside the gene matches: 5. CDR1 is SGHNT and CDR2 is YENEEA in the germline V gene. The CDR3 extends over 13 amino acids. The CDR3 region is CASSLGGVNEQFF. Written as DNA, the CDR3 is TGTGCCAGCAGCCTGGGGGGGGTGAATGAGCAGTTCTTC.

The chain recombines TRBV5-4 with TRBJ2-1, with 7 bases matching TRBD1. V gave up 2 bases and J gave up 6 bases; unmatched junction bases: 2. The CDR3 is made up of 13 amino acids. Looked up from germline, CDR1 is SGHNT and CDR2 is YYREEE (reference sequence). In DNA form, the CDR3 reads TGTGCCAGCAGCTTAGACAGGGCCAATGAGCAGTTCTTC. This translates into CASSLDRANEQFF.

The chain couples TRBV9 to TRBJ2-1; 12 bases map to TRBD2. CDR3 length equals 16 residues. The germline gives CDR1 SGDLS, CDR2 YYNGEE. Trimming cost V 4 bases and J 4 bases; bases outside gene matches: 6. CDR3 in amino acids: CASSPWTSGIYNEQFF. DNA for the CDR3: TGTGCCAGCAGCCCTTGGACTAGCGGGATATACAATGAGCAGTTCTTC.

The genes are TRBV7-2 and TRBJ1-2, with D perhaps matching TRBD1 (6 bases). There are 13 residues in the CDR3. The V end was cut by 4 bases, the J end by 6 bases, with 12 bases between. Germline values: CDR1 SGHTA, CDR2 FQGNSA. CDR3 sequence (DNA): TGTGCCAGCAGCTCCGGACAGACTCATGGCTACACCTTC. Translation: CASSSGQTHGYTF.

The chain carries TRBV28 and TRBJ2-7; 11 bases are shared with TRBD2. Trimming at V came to 2 bases and at J to 4 bases, leaving 10 bases not matched to a gene. This CDR3 has 17 amino acids. CDR1 and CDR2 from the germline V gene are MDHEN and SYDVKM. CDR3 sequence reads: CASSLLSGTSGLYEQYF. The CDR3 DNA sequence: TGTGCCAGCAGTTTACTATCAGGGACTAGCGGACTTTACGAGCAGTACTTC.

This clone turned up a few times. This chain connects TRBV7-2 to TRBJ1-2; weak D call: TRBD1 (5 bases). CDR1 is SGHTA, CDR2 FQGNSA, per germline. The CDR3 length is 15 residues. V was clipped by 5 bases and J by 4 bases, with 17 bases between them. This CDR3 is CASSRTGTVFYGYTF. The CDR3 bases are TGTGCCAGCAGCAGGACCGGGACGGTGTTCTATGGCTACACCTTC. Drawing the rest from reference TRBV7-2 and TRBJ1-2, the complete variable domain is GAGVSQSPSNKVTEKGKDVELRCDPISGHTALYWYRQSLGQGLEFLIYFQGNSAPDKSGLPSDRFSAERTGGSVSTLTIQRTQQEDSAVYLCASSRTGTVFYGYTFGSGTRLTVV.

This sequence joins TRBV6-6 and TRBJ2-7, with TRBD1 matching over 7 bases. The CDR3 extends over 14 amino acids. Germline V gives CDR1 MNHNY, CDR2 SVGAGI (reference sequence). V lost 5 bases and J lost 1; bases outside the gene matches: 5. CDR3 region: CASSTGDISYEQYF. The CDR3 DNA reads as TGTGCCAGCAGTACAGGGGACATTTCCTACGAGCAGTACTTC.

This clone showed up just once. This chain uses TRBV2 with TRBJ1-2; the match to TRBD1 covers 8 bases. CDR1 is SNHLY and CDR2 is FYNNEI in the germline V gene. V gave up 6 bases and J gave up 4 bases; unmatched junction bases: 10. The CDR3 runs to 15 residues. This CDR3 is CASRAGQGTIYGYTF. CDR3 in DNA: TGTGCCAGCAGGGCAGGACAGGGAACGATCTATGGCTACACCTTC.

The chain links TRBV30 to TRBJ2-2; D is possibly TRBD2 (6 bases). Trimming removed 4 bases at V and 7 bases at J, with 16 bases between. The CDR3 consists of 14 residues. Germline V lookup: CDR1 GTSNPN, CDR2 SVGIG (reference sequence). The CDR3 nucleotides read TGTGCCTGGAATATTCCGATGGGGGGCGGGGAGCTGTTTTTT. Translated: CAWNIPMGGGELFF.

On this clone: This CDR3 is also generated by other DNA sequences in the sample. V is TRBV28 and J is TRBJ1-1; D gene ambiguous. The CDR3 runs 12 residues. Germline-derived CDR1 and CDR2 are MDHEN and SYDVKM. V was clipped by 4 bases and J by 5 bases, with 8 bases between them. Here the CDR3 reads CASSSGGTEAFF. The CDR3 DNA sequence: TGTGCCAGCAGTTCCGGCGGGACTGAAGCTTTCTTT.

As DNA, the CDR3 is TGTGCCAGCACTGAGTGGGGCCGTTTCTTCGAGCAGTACTTC. This gives the protein CASTEWGRFFEQYF. V usage is TRBV6-6 and J usage is TRBJ2-7; weak D call: TRBD1 (5 bases). The CDR3 runs to 14 residues. V was cut by 7 bases and J by 6 bases, with 19 bases left in between. Germline V gives CDR1 MNHNY, CDR2 SVGAGI (reference sequence).

The genes are TRBV7-9 and TRBJ2-1, with 12 bases identical to TRBD2. In germline, CDR1 is SEHNR, CDR2 FQNEAQ (reference sequence). The CDR3 spans 15 residues. Unmatched junction bases numbered 7, after V lost 5 bases and J lost 8 bases. CDR3 sequence reads: CASSQGLAGWDEQFF. CDR3 nucleotide sequence: TGTGCCAGCAGCCAAGGACTAGCGGGATGGGATGAGCAGTTCTTC.

This clone was seen once. The chain combines TRBV4-2 with TRBJ2-5; D ambiguous. The J call may be wrong; the DNA end is better matched by TRBJ2-7. CDR3 length: 16 residues. Germline CDR1 is LGHNA and CDR2 is YNFKEQ. The CDR3: CASSQLPQERAHEQYF. Here the CDR3 DNA reads TGTGCCAGCAGCCAACTACCCCAGGAGAGAGCCCACGAGCAGTACTTC.

This clone turned up a few times. CDR3: CASKVEETQYF. The CDR3 region has the DNA TGTGCCAGCAAAGTGGAAGAGACCCAGTACTTC. This rearrangement joins TRBV2 to TRBJ2-5, with D uncertain. The CDR3 contains 11 residues. With 7 bases removed from V and 3 bases from J, the gap between germline ends came to 6 bases. CDR1 and CDR2 from the germline V gene are SNHLY and FYNNEI.

This clone was detected a few times. CDR3 nucleotides: TGTGCCAGCAGCTTAGCGCCAGCCCAGAACGAGCAGTACTTC. Its protein product is CASSLAPAQNEQYF. The chain couples TRBV7-8 to TRBJ2-7; D uncertain. Germline CDR1 and CDR2: SGHVS and FQNEAQ. This CDR3 spans 14 amino acids. V lost 0 bases and J 5 bases, leaving 11 bases between the germline ends.

The CDR3 protein is CASSLSREFRTGELFF. In DNA form, the CDR3 reads TGCGCCAGCAGCCTTTCCCGGGAATTCCGCACCGGGGAGCTGTTTTTT. The chain joins TRBV4-3 to TRBJ2-2, with D perhaps TRBD2 (5 bases). The V end lost 4 bases, the J end lost 4 bases, and 16 bases lay between the germline ends. Germline V lookup: CDR1 LGHNA, CDR2 YSLEER. This CDR3 is built from 16 residues.